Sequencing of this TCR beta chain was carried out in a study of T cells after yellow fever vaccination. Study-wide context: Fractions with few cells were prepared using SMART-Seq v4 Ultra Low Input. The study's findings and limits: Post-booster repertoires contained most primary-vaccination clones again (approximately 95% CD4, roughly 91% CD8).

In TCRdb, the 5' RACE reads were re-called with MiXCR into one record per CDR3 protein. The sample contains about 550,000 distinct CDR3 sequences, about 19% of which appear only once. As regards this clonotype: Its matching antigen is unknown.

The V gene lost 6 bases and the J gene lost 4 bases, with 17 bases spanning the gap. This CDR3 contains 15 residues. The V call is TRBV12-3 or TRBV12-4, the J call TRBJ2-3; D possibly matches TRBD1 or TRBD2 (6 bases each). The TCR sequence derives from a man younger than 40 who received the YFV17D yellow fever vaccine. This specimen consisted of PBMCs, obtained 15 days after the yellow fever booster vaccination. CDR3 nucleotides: TGTGCCAGCAGGCGCCTCGGGGGCGTCCCAGATACGCAGTATTTT. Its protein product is CASRRLGGVPDTQYF.